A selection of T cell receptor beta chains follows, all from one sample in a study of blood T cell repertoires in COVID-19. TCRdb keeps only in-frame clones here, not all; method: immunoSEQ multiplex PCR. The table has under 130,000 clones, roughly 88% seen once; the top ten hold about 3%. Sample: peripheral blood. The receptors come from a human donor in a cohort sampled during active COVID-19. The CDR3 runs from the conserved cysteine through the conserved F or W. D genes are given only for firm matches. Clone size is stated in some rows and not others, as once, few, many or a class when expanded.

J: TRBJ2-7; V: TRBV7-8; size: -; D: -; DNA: TGTGCCAGCAGTCATACACAGGATCGGGAGCAGTACTTC; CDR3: CASSHTQDREQYF
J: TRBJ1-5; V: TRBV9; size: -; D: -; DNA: TGTGCCAGCAGCGTAGGGCCCTTGGAGAATCAGCCCCAGCATTTT; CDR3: CASSVGPLENQPQHF
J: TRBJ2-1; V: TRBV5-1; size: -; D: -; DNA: TGCGCCAGCAGCTTGTACGCGGGAATGTACAATGAGCAGTTCTTC; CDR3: CASSLYAGMYNEQFF
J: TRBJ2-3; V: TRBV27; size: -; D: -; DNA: TGTGCCAGCATCCCCACCGGGGTGGTAGCTAAGACAGATACGCAGTATTTT; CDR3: CASIPTGVVAKTDTQYF
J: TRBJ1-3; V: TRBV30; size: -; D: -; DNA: TGTGCCTGGAGTGTACCCGGCAGGGCTGGAAACACCATATATTTT; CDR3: CAWSVPGRAGNTIYF
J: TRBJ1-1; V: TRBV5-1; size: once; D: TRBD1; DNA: TGCGCCAGCAGCCCCGGACAGGGGCAAGCTTTCTTT; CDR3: CASSPGQGQAFF
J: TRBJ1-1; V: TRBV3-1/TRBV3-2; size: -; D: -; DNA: TGTGCCAGCAGCGCACAGCAGAACACTGAAGCTTTCTTT; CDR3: CASSAQQNTEAFF
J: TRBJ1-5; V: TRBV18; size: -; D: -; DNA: TGTGCCAGCTCACCATCCGGAGGGAGGAGCAATCAGCCCCAGCATTTT; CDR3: CASSPSGGRSNQPQHF
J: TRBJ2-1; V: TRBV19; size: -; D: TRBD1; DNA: TGTGCCAGTAGTCTCGGGACAGGGGATGGGAGCGCCTACAATGAGCAGTTCTTC; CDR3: CASSLGTGDGSAYNEQFF
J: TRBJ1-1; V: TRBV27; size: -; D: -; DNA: TGTGCCAGCAGTTACTCGCTCCGAGGCACTGAAGCTTTCTTT; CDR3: CASSYSLRGTEAFF
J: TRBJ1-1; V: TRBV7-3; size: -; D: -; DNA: TGTGCCAGCAGCACCACAATGAACACTGAAGCTTTCTTT; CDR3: CASSTTMNTEAFF
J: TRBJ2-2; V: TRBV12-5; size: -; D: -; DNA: TGTGCTAGTGGTTTGGTAACCAGGGTAGGGACCGGGGAGCTGTTTTTT; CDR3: CASGLVTRVGTGELFF
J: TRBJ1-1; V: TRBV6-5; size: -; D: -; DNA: TGTGCCAGCAGCCCACCCAGGGGACCGAACACTGAAGCTTTCTTT; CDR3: CASSPPRGPNTEAFF
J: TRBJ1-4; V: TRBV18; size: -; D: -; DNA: TGTGCCAGCTCACCATACAGCGGTGAAAAACTGTTTTTT; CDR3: CASSPYSGEKLFF
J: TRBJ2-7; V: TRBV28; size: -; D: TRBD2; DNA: TGTGCCAGCAGCCCCCGACTAGCGGGTTACGAGCAGTACTTC; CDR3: CASSPRLAGYEQYF
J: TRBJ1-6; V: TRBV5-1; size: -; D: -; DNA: TGCGCCAGCAGCTTGGGACGGGATAATTCACCCCTCCACTTT; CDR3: CASSLGRDNSPLHF